The clone carrying this TCR beta chain has more than one count but fewer than ten. Its specificity is unknown. Some clones are missing from TCRdb's copy, which holds only in-frame ones; the method was immunoSEQ multiplex PCR. The table has around 7,000 clones, roughly 50% seen once; the top ten hold approximately 10%. This entry is derived from a study of neoadjuvant anti-PD-1 for oral cavity cancer. As for the study in general: Around day 43, patients without progression received a fourth nivolumab dose before surgery.

These newly diagnosed stage II-IVA oral cavity squamous cell carcinoma patients had no prior systemic or radiation treatment. Points from the study as a whole: Treg/Th17 ratio rose with pretreatment blood and fell with post-treatment tumor TCRbeta clonality. TCR analyses covered only a few patients per response group.

This specimen consisted of tumor tissue, obtained before nivolumab (anti-PD-1) treatment. This TCR derives from a person aged 35 to 85 with oral cavity squamous cell carcinoma.

In nucleotides, the CDR3 is TGTGCCAGCAGTTACGGACCGCCCAAAAACATTCAGTACTTC. As protein: CASSYGPPKNIQYF. This rearrangement joins TRBV6-5 to TRBJ2-4; D ambiguous. Germline values: CDR1 MNHEY, CDR2 SVGAGI. The CDR3 sequence is 14 residues long. Trimming shortened V by 2 bases and J by 2 bases, and 7 bases separated the two germline ends.